This T cell receptor (beta chain) was profiled in a study of early T cells in non-severe SARS-CoV-2 infection. Findings of the study overall: CD4 and private specificities were missed by VDJdb matching, which favored anti-spike CD8 responses.

Concerning this clonotype: Its antigen is currently unknown.

Individual cDNA molecules were tagged with unique molecular identifiers, the study reported. TCRdb analysed the 5' RACE reads with MiXCR anew, one entry per CDR3 protein. In the table there are about 77,000 distinct CDR3 sequences, more than 9% of which are singletons. The sequencing input was whole blood. This clonotype was sampled from an adult who was a healthcare worker with PCR-confirmed SARS-CoV-2 infection or an uninfected control (not recorded which).

This CDR3 is CASSLSNGNEQFF. CDR3 coding DNA: TGTGCCAGCAGCTTATCAAACGGCAATGAGCAGTTCTTC. The rearrangement joins TRBV11-2 to TRBJ2-1; no reliable D call. This CDR3 comprises 13 residues. Per the germline V gene, CDR1 is SGHAT and CDR2 is FQNNGV. Trimming removed 2 bases from V and 6 bases from J, with 8 bases in between. Combining the CDR3 with reference TRBV11-2 and TRBJ2-1 gives the whole variable domain EAGVAQSPRYKIIEKRQSVAFWCNPISGHATLYWYQQILGQGPKLLIQFQNNGVVDDSQLPKDRFSAERLKGVDSTLKIQPAKLEDSAVYLCASSLSNGNEQFFGPGTRLTVL.